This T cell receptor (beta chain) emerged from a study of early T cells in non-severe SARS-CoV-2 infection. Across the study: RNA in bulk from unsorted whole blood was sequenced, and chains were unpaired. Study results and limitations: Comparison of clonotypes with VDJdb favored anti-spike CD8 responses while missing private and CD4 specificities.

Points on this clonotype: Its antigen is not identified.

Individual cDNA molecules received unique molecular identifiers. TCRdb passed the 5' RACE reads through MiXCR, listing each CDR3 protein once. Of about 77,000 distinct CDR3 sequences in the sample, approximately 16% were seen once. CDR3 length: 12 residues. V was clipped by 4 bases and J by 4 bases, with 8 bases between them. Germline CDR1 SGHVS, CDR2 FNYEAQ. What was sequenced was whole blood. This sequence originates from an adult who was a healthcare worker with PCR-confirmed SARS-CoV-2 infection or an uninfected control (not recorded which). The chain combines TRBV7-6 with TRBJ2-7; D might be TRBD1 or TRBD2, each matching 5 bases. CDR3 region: CASSSGTYEQYF. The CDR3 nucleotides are TGTGCCAGCAGCTCCGGGACGTACGAGCAGTACTTC.